The present T cell receptor (beta chain) was sequenced within a study of T cell changes during pregnancy in multiple sclerosis. Germline V gene sequence: CDR1 SEHNR, CDR2 FQNEAQ (reference sequence). V shed 5 bases and J 8 bases; nucleotides not matched to a gene: 12. The CDR3 covers 16 residues. The repertoire was sequenced with immunoSEQ multiplex PCR; TCRdb's copy has only in-frame clones and lacks some. Of fewer than 60,000 clones in the sample, about nine tenths were seen once. Source: CD8+ T cells from peripheral blood mononuclear cells, taken after pregnancy. The rearrangement uses TRBV7-9 and TRBJ1-3; TRBD1 agrees at 10 bases. The receptor comes from a female donor with multiple sclerosis, enrolled in a pregnancy study. DNA for the CDR3: TGTGCCAGCAGCCCAGGGACAGGGGAATCTGTTGACACCATATATTTT. This sequence encodes CASSPGTGESVDTIYF.